Shown below are 32 T cell receptor beta chains from a single sample sequenced in a study of T cells in Graves' hyperthyroidism and ophthalmopathy (dated by TCRdb to between 2018 and 2021). The library was generated by multiplex PCR. TCRdb names Illumina HiSeq 2000 as the instrument used. The TCR beta CDR3 regions were amplified from the RNA transcripts. The first round of RT-PCR for the TCR CDR3 was performed with the HTBI primer set and the Qiagen OneStep RT-PCR kit. TCRdb itself trimmed the public reads at Q25 with fastp, ran MiXCR and retained productive beta chains. Rows are combined by CDR3 protein, so each entry shows the most common genes and DNA. This sample is represented by more than 600,000 distinct CDR3 sequences; less than 20% of them were singletons. Together, the top ten hold under 10% of the sample. Material: blood. The receptors were gathered from a young man with Graves' hyperthyroidism.

This clonotype was observed a few times. The rearrangement uses TRBV20-1 and TRBJ2-5, with D possibly being TRBD1 (6 bases). Germline loops: CDR1 DFQATT, CDR2 SNEGSKA (reference sequence). The V end was cut by 4 bases, the J end by 2 bases, with 17 bases between. The CDR3 covers 15 residues. The CDR3 DNA reads TGCAGTGCTATCGAGATCCGGGACAATCAAGAGACCCAGTACTTC. It translates to CSAIEIRDNQETQYF.

The chain carries TRBV15 and TRBJ2-1, with D maybe TRBD1 (6 bases). This CDR3 has 15 residues. The V gene's germline CDR1 is LNHNV and CDR2 YYDKDF (reference sequence). With 4 bases removed from V and 0 bases from J, the gap between germline ends came to 10 bases. CDR3 DNA: TGTGCCACCAGCAACGAACAGGGCTCCTACAATGAGCAGTTCTTC. Protein: CATSNEQGSYNEQFF.

The chain links TRBV7-9 to TRBJ2-3, with TRBD2 matching 8 bases. CDR3 length: 14 residues. The V gene's germline CDR1 is SEHNR and CDR2 FQNEAQ (reference sequence). V lost 10 bases, J lost 3 bases, and 9 bases stayed unmatched. The CDR3 spells CATTSGSLTDTQYF. CDR3 DNA: TGTGCCACCACCAGCGGGAGCTTGACAGATACGCAGTATTTT.

The chain uses TRBV27 and TRBJ2-1, with 9 positions matching TRBD2. The CDR3 totals 15 residues. Per the germline V gene, CDR1 is MNHEY and CDR2 is SMNVEV (reference sequence). V lost 4 bases to trimming and J lost 5 bases; unmatched junction nucleotides: 6. The CDR3 spells CASSSGTSPNNEQFF. As DNA, the CDR3 is TGTGCCAGCAGTTCCGGGACTAGCCCCAACAATGAGCAGTTCTTC.

This clonotype was counted ten times or more. V gene TRBV6-1 combines with J gene TRBJ1-6, with unresolved D. The germline V gene has CDR1 MNHNS and CDR2 SASEGT. Deletions cut 9 bases from V and 11 bases from J, with 11 bases between. The CDR3 extends over 11 amino acids. CDR3 in amino acids: CASYEPPPLHF. Here the CDR3 DNA reads TGTGCCAGTTATGAGCCGCCACCCCTCCACTTT.

This chain connects TRBV10-1 to TRBJ1-6, with 8 bases that match TRBD1. The CDR3 sequence is 14 residues long. With 7 bases clipped from V and 7 bases from J, the junction kept 6 bases outside the gene matches. Germline-derived CDR1 and CDR2 are WNHNN and SYGVQD (reference sequence). As DNA, the CDR3 is TGCGCCAGCACGGACAGGGAGGAAAATTCACCCCTCCACTTT. Residues: CASTDREENSPLHF.

The table lists this clonotype with many counts. This chain connects TRBV12-3 or TRBV12-4 to TRBJ2-5, with 10 nucleotides matching TRBD1. This CDR3 contains 14 residues. V lost 3 bases, J lost 4 bases, and 2 bases stayed unmatched. This CDR3 is CASSFRDRGETQYF. DNA of the CDR3: TGTGCCAGCAGTTTCCGGGACAGGGGAGAGACCCAGTACTTC.

The chain recombines TRBV7-2 with TRBJ2-7, with 7 bases aligning to TRBD2. V gave up 7 bases and J gave up 1 base; unmatched junction bases: 10. Germline CDR1 is SGHTA and CDR2 is FQGNSA. This CDR3 has 15 residues. CDR3 in amino acids: CASTFGGETSYEQYF. The CDR3 bases are TGTGCCAGCACCTTTGGGGGGGAAACTTCCTACGAGCAGTACTTC.

This clonotype has just a few counts. The V call is TRBV5-1, the J call TRBJ1-6, with 7 bases matching TRBD1. The V gene end was trimmed by 0 bases and the J gene end by 7 bases; junction bases not matched to a gene: 7. There are 16 residues in the CDR3. The germline gives CDR1 SGHRS, CDR2 YFSETQ. Here the CDR3 reads CASSLGRQGRNSPLHF. The CDR3 DNA reads as TGCGCCAGCAGCTTGGGACGACAGGGCAGGAATTCACCCCTCCACTTT.

The rearrangement joins TRBV29-1 to TRBJ2-6, with TRBD2 identical over 11 bases. J was trimmed by 1 base and V by 3 bases; bases with no gene match: 11. The CDR3 sequence is 19 residues long. Germline V gene sequence: CDR1 SQVTM, CDR2 ANQGSEA. CDR3 sequence reads: CSVEGPTSGSLSGANVLTF. The CDR3 DNA is TGCAGCGTTGAGGGGCCAACTAGCGGGAGTCTGTCTGGGGCCAACGTCCTGACTTTC.

This chain connects TRBV12-3 or TRBV12-4 to TRBJ2-7, with D hard to call. This CDR3 contains 13 residues. V was cut by 7 bases and J by 3 bases, with 13 bases left in between. The CDR3 bases are TGTGCCAGCACCCCCAATGGGGACTACGAGCAGTACTTC. Translation gives CASTPNGDYEQYF.

V is TRBV11-3 and J is TRBJ2-1; TRBD2 might be the D (6 bases). V was shortened by 3 bases and J by 8 bases, with 11 bases between the two germline ends. Looked up from germline, CDR1 is SGHNT and CDR2 is YENEEA. The CDR3 sequence is 13 residues long. The CDR3 region has the DNA TGTGCCAGCAGCTTGGAGGGAGGCCATGAGCAGTTCTTC. It yields the protein CASSLEGGHEQFF.

This clonotype was picked up many times. The genes are TRBV3-1 and TRBJ1-1, with D perhaps TRBD1 (5 bases). Per germline, CDR1 LGHDT and CDR2 YNNKEL (reference sequence). Trimming stripped 3 bases from V and 1 base from J, with 12 bases between. CDR3 size: 15 residues. As DNA, the CDR3 is TGTGCCAGCAGCCAGGCTGGGGGGGGGAACACTGAAGCTTTCTTT. Translation gives CASSQAGGGNTEAFF.

In its sample, this clonotype was seen a few times. V and J are TRBV6-1 and TRBJ2-7, with D possibly being TRBD2 (6 bases). The germline V gene has CDR1 MNHNS and CDR2 SASEGT. The CDR3 contains 13 residues. The ends were cut back, 7 bases at V and 2 bases at J, with 12 bases in the middle. Here the CDR3 reads CASTSTGAYEQYF. For the CDR3, the DNA is TGTGCCAGCACCTCTACGGGGGCCTACGAGCAGTACTTC.

This clonotype was picked up a small number of times. V is TRBV29-1 and J is TRBJ2-1, with 7 bases fitting TRBD2. With V trimmed by 7 bases and J by 6 bases, 12 bases remained unmatched. The CDR3 length is 14 residues. Germline assignment: CDR1 SQVTM and CDR2 ANQGSEA. The CDR3 sequence: CSGMSGTTGNEQFF. In DNA form, the CDR3 reads TGCAGCGGGATGAGCGGGACTACGGGCAATGAGCAGTTCTTC.

A few counts support this clonotype. The CDR3: CASSPQGGLSGMAQYF. The CDR3 bases are TGTGCCAGCAGCCCGCAGGGGGGGCTTTCGGGGATGGCCCAGTACTTC. V gene TRBV7-2 combines with J gene TRBJ2-5; D could derive from TRBD1 or TRBD2 (7 bases each). From germline, CDR1 is SGHTA and CDR2 FQGNSA. The germline V and J ends were trimmed by 5 bases and 9 bases, with 25 bases remaining between them. CDR3 size: 16 residues. Supplemented by reference TRBV7-2 and TRBJ2-5, the full variable domain reads GAGVSQSPSNKVTEKGKDVELRCDPISGHTALYWYRQSLGQGLEFLIYFQGNSAPDKSGLPSDRFSAERTGGSVSTLTIQRTQQEDSAVYLCASSPQGGLSGMAQYFGPGTRLLVL.

This clonotype was counted only a few times. The chain recombines TRBV6-1 with TRBJ2-1; TRBD2 matches 11 bases. The germline CDR1 and CDR2 sequences are MNHNS and SASEGT. The CDR3 has 14 amino acids. The V gene end was trimmed by 9 bases and the J gene end by 7 bases; junction bases not matched to a gene: 8. CDR3 DNA: TGTGCCAGTTCCACTAGCGGGGGATTAAATGAGCAGTTCTTC. Encoded protein: CASSTSGGLNEQFF.

This clonotype was found many times. The chain is built from TRBV20-1 and TRBJ1-2; possible D gene TRBD1, 5 bases. This CDR3 has 14 residues. CDR1 is DFQATT and CDR2 is SNEGSKA in the germline V gene (reference sequence). V lost 3 bases, J lost 0 bases, and 11 bases lay in between. The CDR3 DNA reads as TGCAGTGCTAGGGGGGGACTCACTAACTATGGCTACACCTTC. It translates to CSARGGLTNYGYTF.

This rearrangement joins TRBV9 to TRBJ2-5; a possible D gene is TRBD1 (6 bases). Germline V CDR1 and CDR2: SGDLS, YYNGEE. V was cut by 3 bases and J by 1 base, with 13 bases left in between. This CDR3 region has 15 residues. CDR3 DNA: TGTGCCAGCAGCGCGAAGGGGACAAGCCAAGAGACCCAGTACTTC. Translating it yields CASSAKGTSQETQYF.

This clonotype came up many times. V usage is TRBV28 and J usage is TRBJ2-5; TRBD2 agrees at 10 bases. V dropped 3 bases and J dropped 5; count of bases not matched to a gene: 3. The V gene's germline CDR1 is MDHEN and CDR2 SYDVKM. The CDR3 extends over 14 amino acids. The chain's CDR3 is CASSFALAGETQYF. The DNA for the CDR3 is TGTGCCAGCAGTTTTGCACTAGCGGGGGAGACCCAGTACTTC.

The table lists this clonotype with a few counts. The V call is TRBV2, the J call TRBJ2-7; D perhaps matches TRBD1 (6 bases). Germline CDR1 SNHLY, CDR2 FYNNEI. The CDR3 loop spans 13 amino acids. Trimming shortened V by 7 bases and J by 4 bases, and 14 bases separated the two germline ends. CDR3 loop: CASTLDRSYEQYF. For the CDR3, the DNA is TGTGCCAGCACCTTGGACAGAAGTTACGAGCAGTACTTC.

This clonotype was observed a handful of times. The gene calls are TRBV28 and TRBJ2-5; possible D gene TRBD1, 5 bases. V was clipped by 3 bases and J by 0 bases, with 17 bases between them. The CDR3 has 17 residues. Germline CDR1 MDHEN, CDR2 SYDVKM. As DNA, the CDR3 is TGTGCCAGCAGTTTCAGGGTACCTCGCCTCAACCAAGAGACCCAGTACTTC. It specifies CASSFRVPRLNQETQYF.

This clonotype was counted ten times or more. This chain links TRBV12-3 or TRBV12-4 with TRBJ2-7; 9 nucleotides match TRBD1. Germline trimming cut 6 bases from V and 7 bases from J; bases unmatched to any gene: 13. The CDR3 is made up of 15 amino acids. CDR3: CASSRYRDRDGEQYF. In DNA form, the CDR3 reads TGTGCCAGCAGCCGCTACCGGGACAGGGACGGGGAGCAGTACTTC.

This chain uses TRBV7-9 with TRBJ2-5; perhaps TRBD2 as D (6 bases). The CDR3 is 15 amino acids. Trimming took 1 base from V and 12 from J, leaving 21 bases between them. CDR1 and CDR2 from the germline V gene are SEHNR and FQNEAQ (reference sequence). The CDR3 bases are TGTGCCAGCAGCTTAGTAGGCTTTCCTCGGGGGTTTAAGTACTTC. Translation gives CASSLVGFPRGFKYF.

This clonotype has ten or more counts. V gene TRBV10-3 combines with J gene TRBJ2-7, with TRBD1 matching over 7 bases. After removal of 4 bases from V and 6 bases from J, the junction contained 6 bases not matched to a gene. The CDR3 runs 13 residues. CDR1 is ENHRY, CDR2 SYGVKD, per germline. CDR3 residues: CAISGSGGREQYF. The CDR3 nucleotides read TGTGCCATCAGTGGGTCAGGGGGACGCGAGCAGTACTTC.

Ten or more counts support this clonotype. The chain uses TRBV28 and TRBJ2-2; D perhaps matches TRBD2 (6 bases). The ends were cut back, 7 bases at V and 1 base at J, with 22 bases in the middle. The CDR3 contains 18 residues. Looked up from germline, CDR1 is MDHEN and CDR2 is SYDVKM. CDR3 sequence: CASTSPPVLAQNTGELFF. The CDR3 DNA is TGTGCCAGCACCTCCCCGCCCGTGCTAGCGCAGAACACCGGGGAGCTGTTTTTT. Filled out from reference TRBV28 and TRBJ2-2, the complete variable domain reads DVKVTQSSRYLVKRTGEKVFLECVQDMDHENMFWYRQDPGLGLRLIYFSYDVKMKEKGDIPEGYSVSREKKERFSLILESASTNQTSMYLCASTSPPVLAQNTGELFFGEGSRLTVL.

This clonotype was counted many times. The rearrangement uses TRBV28 and TRBJ2-7; D ambiguous. This CDR3 contains 13 residues. V lost 3 bases to trimming and J lost 6 bases, with 12 bases between them. CDR1 is MDHEN and CDR2 is SYDVKM in the germline V gene. CDR3 in DNA: TGTGCCAGCAGTTTGGGGTCTAGGTCCGAGCAGTACTTC. The encoded protein is CASSLGSRSEQYF.

The rearrangement uses TRBV28 and TRBJ2-2, with D perhaps matching TRBD2 (5 bases). Germline values: CDR1 MDHEN, CDR2 SYDVKM. The V end was cut by 8 bases, the J end by 4 bases, with 20 bases between. The CDR3 totals 16 residues. CDR3 DNA sequence: TGTGCCAGCGCCGCCAGCAGTGCTCGGGGCACCGGGGAGCTGTTTTTT. It yields the protein CASAASSARGTGELFF.

The sample holds a few counts of this clonotype. The chain recombines TRBV6-2 or TRBV6-3 with TRBJ2-5; no clear D gene. Trimming took off 7 bases at V and 5 bases at J, with 14 bases between the two ends. Germline V gene sequence: CDR1 MNHEY, CDR2 SVGEGT. CDR3 length: 13 residues. CDR3 DNA: TGTGCCAGCAAGAAGGCCCTCTGGGAGACCCAGTACTTC. Amino acids: CASKKALWETQYF.

The rearrangement uses TRBV19 and TRBJ2-2, with 7 bases lining up with TRBD2. The V and J ends lost 6 bases and 4 bases, in that order; junction bases with no gene match: 5. This CDR3 comprises 14 residues. The germline V gene has CDR1 LNHDA and CDR2 SQIVND (reference sequence). This CDR3 reads CASRVGGSTGELFF. The CDR3 region has the DNA TGTGCCAGTAGGGTGGGAGGGTCCACCGGGGAGCTGTTTTTT.

DNA of the CDR3: TGTGCCTGGAGTGCGGGACAGTTTGGAGGCGAGCAGTACTTC. It translates to CAWSAGQFGGEQYF. This sequence joins TRBV30 and TRBJ2-7, with 7 bases matching TRBD1. Unmatched junction bases numbered 9, after V lost 1 base and J lost 6 bases. In germline, CDR1 is GTSNPN, CDR2 SVGIG (reference sequence). The CDR3 has 14 residues.

The CDR3 is CASSQDRETSSYEQYF. The CDR3 nucleotides read TGTGCCAGCAGCCAAGATAGGGAGACTTCCTCCTACGAGCAGTACTTC. This sequence joins TRBV7-9 and TRBJ2-7, with D possibly being TRBD2 (5 bases). This CDR3 has 16 residues. V was trimmed by 5 bases and J by 0 bases, leaving 17 bases between them. Looked up from germline, CDR1 is SEHNR and CDR2 is FQNEAQ (reference sequence).